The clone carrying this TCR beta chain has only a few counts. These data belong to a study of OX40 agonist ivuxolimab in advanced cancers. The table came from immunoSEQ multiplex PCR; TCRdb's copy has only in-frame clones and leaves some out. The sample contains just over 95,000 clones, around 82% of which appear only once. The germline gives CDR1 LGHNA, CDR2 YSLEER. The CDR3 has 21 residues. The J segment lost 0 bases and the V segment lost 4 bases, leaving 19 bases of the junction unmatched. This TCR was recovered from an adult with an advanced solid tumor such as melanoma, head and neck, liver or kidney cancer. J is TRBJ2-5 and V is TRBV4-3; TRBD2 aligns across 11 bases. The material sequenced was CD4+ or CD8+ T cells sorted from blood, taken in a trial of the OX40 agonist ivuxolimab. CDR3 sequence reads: CASSPSWQGTSGNQYQETQYF. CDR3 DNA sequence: TGCGCCAGCAGCCCCAGTTGGCAGGGGACTAGCGGAAACCAGTACCAAGAGACCCAGTACTTC.